The clone carrying this T cell receptor (beta chain) has a count of ten or more. Its specificity is unknown. These data belong to a study of CD8 T cells in ankylosing spondylitis. Study conclusions and caveats: Within ankylosing spondylitis blood, a TCR beta motif made up of roughly eight highly homologous variants appeared to be characteristic.

Germline V gene sequence: CDR1 SGDLS, CDR2 YYNGEE. V dropped 4 bases and J dropped 4; count of bases not matched to a gene: 4. This CDR3 spans 14 amino acids. One entry per CDR3 protein results from TCRdb running MiXCR on the 5' RACE reads. The data show tens of thousands of distinct CDR3 sequences, 4.5% to 5.5% seen once. This chain links TRBV9 with TRBJ2-2, with 7 bases matching TRBD1. Sequencing used blood, either unsorted or a sorted T cell fraction (not recorded which). The clonotype was recovered from a female donor with ankylosing spondylitis or in good health (not recorded which). The CDR3, as DNA: TGTGCCAGCAGCTCGGGACAGCGCACCGGGGAGCTGTTTTTT. This sequence encodes CASSSGQRTGELFF.